The rows below give T cell receptor beta chains drawn from one sample of a study of Graves' ophthalmopathy and Graves' hyperthyroidism. TCRdb recomputed calls from the multiplex PCR reads with MiXCR, one row per CDR3 protein. The sample carries roughly 160,000 distinct CDR3 sequences, over 35% recorded once. The sample was peripheral blood. The receptors were gathered from a woman aged 40 to 55 with Graves' ophthalmopathy. Both conserved end residues are part of each CDR3.

v_gene	j_gene	CDR3aa
TRBV12-3/TRBV12-4	TRBJ2-5	CASSPEGAVETQYF
TRBV10-3	TRBJ2-7	CAISESSGRYEQYF
TRBV15	TRBJ1-5	CATSQAGGSPPQHF
TRBV6-1	TRBJ2-7	CASSNGLAEYYEQYF
TRBV20-1	TRBJ2-7	CSARGPSSYEQYF
TRBV2	TRBJ2-1	CASSGWRSSGRIDEQFF
TRBV2	TRBJ2-5	CASKNRPRETQYF
TRBV6-5	TRBJ1-2	CASSYSVGDGYTF
TRBV5-1	TRBJ2-7	CASREIGTAIPYEQYF
TRBV7-2	TRBJ1-1	CASSLAGAAHTEAFF
TRBV6-5	TRBJ2-5	CASSSGTSGIQETQYF
TRBV30	TRBJ1-5	CAWSVQGAQPQHF
TRBV5-1	TRBJ1-6	CASSLEVYSPLHF
TRBV29-1	TRBJ2-5	CSESDRGVETQYF
TRBV7-3	TRBJ1-1	CASRKTGGTEAFF
TRBV7-3	TRBJ2-7	CASSLMGAGMSYEQYF
TRBV19	TRBJ1-1	CASSMATVNTEAFF
TRBV28	TRBJ1-1	CASILRGWGNTEAFF
TRBV12-3/TRBV12-4	TRBJ2-7	CASSLGGGRLEQYF
TRBV12-3/TRBV12-4	TRBJ2-2	CASSGLVTTRRDTGELFF
TRBV6-2/TRBV6-3	TRBJ2-5	CASKRGGQETQYF
TRBV19	TRBJ2-7	CASSITDSGFFYEQYF
TRBV12-5	TRBJ1-1	CASGPLQGRGNTEAFF
TRBV28	TRBJ1-5	CASSIREAQPQHF
TRBV10-3	TRBJ2-7	CATAATSGSFAYEQYF
TRBV11-2	TRBJ2-7	CASSPWGRASYEQYF
TRBV6-5	TRBJ2-5	CASSYGLQETQYF
TRBV12-3/TRBV12-4	TRBJ1-5	CASSSNNRAGWGQHF
TRBV6-2/TRBV6-3	TRBJ2-5	CASSSRPREMLGRGRQETQYF
TRBV11-2	TRBJ2-5	CASSLESGLEETQYF
TRBV10-3	TRBJ1-5	CAISAGVGASNQPQHF
TRBV6-1	TRBJ2-5	CASRPRLARETQYF
TRBV7-8	TRBJ1-5	CASSSGESSNQPQHF
TRBV19	TRBJ2-2	CASSIGTGGTGELFF
TRBV20-1	TRBJ1-6	CSAIIQDYNSPLHF
TRBV2	TRBJ2-5	CASSYRREGETQYF
TRBV12-3/TRBV12-4	TRBJ2-7	CASSEGSEQYF
TRBV12-3/TRBV12-4	TRBJ2-2	CASSPRLAGDLGTGELFF
TRBV6-2/TRBV6-3	TRBJ1-2	CASSRTGTNYGYTF
TRBV19	TRBJ1-1	CASGGFNTEAFF
TRBV6-2/TRBV6-3	TRBJ1-5	CASSYSIPPGYQHF
TRBV20-1	TRBJ2-7	CSARDLAGDLVEQYF
TRBV4-2	TRBJ1-6	CASSQDRFDSPLHF
TRBV10-3	TRBJ1-4	CAISESIATNEKLFF
TRBV28	TRBJ1-2	CASSYQGDGYTF
TRBV19	TRBJ1-1	CASRTAGQFFF
TRBV10-3	TRBJ1-1	CAISGNPGSEAFF
TRBV20-1	TRBJ1-2	CSASNRDGYTF
TRBV6-1	TRBJ2-7	CASSPGLAVTTPYEQYF
TRBV10-2	TRBJ1-5	CASSEDRRHQPQHF
TRBV14	TRBJ2-5	CASSQEWQVIGETQYF
TRBV15	TRBJ2-5	CATRKRGGPETQYF
TRBV6-2/TRBV6-3	TRBJ1-2	CASSSGARIYGYTF
TRBV18	TRBJ2-5	CASSPPTLVRGTQYF
TRBV6-2/TRBV6-3	TRBJ2-2	CASRAAGANTGELFF
TRBV6-1	TRBJ1-1	CASSKEPGIPEAFF
TRBV24-1	TRBJ2-2	CATSDPGQGRTGELFF
TRBV3-1	TRBJ1-2	CASSRANLYGYTF
TRBV5-1	TRBJ2-7	CASSPDGFYEQYF